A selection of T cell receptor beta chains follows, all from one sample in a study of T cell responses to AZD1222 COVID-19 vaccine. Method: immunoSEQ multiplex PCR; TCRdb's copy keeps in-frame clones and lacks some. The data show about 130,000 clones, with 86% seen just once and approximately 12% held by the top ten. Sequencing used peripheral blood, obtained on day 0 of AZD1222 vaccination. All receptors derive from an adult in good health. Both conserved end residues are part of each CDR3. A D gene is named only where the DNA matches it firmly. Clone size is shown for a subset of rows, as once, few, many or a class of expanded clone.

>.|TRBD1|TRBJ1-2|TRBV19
TGTGCCAGTAGTGTATCCTCGACAGGGAGCATCTATGGCTACACCTTC
CASSVSSTGSIYGYTF
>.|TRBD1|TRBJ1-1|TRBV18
TGTGCCAGCTCCTTAACAGGGGGAACTGAAGCTTTCTTT
CASSLTGGTEAFF
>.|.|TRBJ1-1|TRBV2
TGTGCCAGCAGTGAAGGGACCATAGCTTTCTTT
CASSEGTIAFF
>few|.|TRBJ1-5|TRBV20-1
TGCAGTGCTAGTGGCACAAGTGGGACATATAGCAATCAGCCCCAGCATTTT
CSASGTSGTYSNQPQHF
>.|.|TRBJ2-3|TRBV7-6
TGTGCCAGCAGCTCCCCCGGGGGCGGAGACACAGATACGCAGTATTTT
CASSSPGGGDTDTQYF
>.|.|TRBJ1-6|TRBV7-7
TGCGGAGGGAATAGGACACCCCTCCACTTT
CGGNRTPLHF
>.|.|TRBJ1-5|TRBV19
TGTGCCAGTAGTATCGACAGGTCTCCTCAGCCCCAGCATTTT
CASSIDRSPQPQHF
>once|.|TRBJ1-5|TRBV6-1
TGTGCCAGCAGTGAATCGGGGGCAGTAAGCAATCAGCCCCAGCATTTT
CASSESGAVSNQPQHF
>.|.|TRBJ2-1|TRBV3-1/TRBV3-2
TGTGCCACAGGAGGGAATGAGCAGTTCTTC
CATGGNEQFF
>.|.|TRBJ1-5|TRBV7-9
TGTGCCAGCAGCCACGAAGGAAGCAATCAGCCCCAGCATTTT
CASSHEGSNQPQHF
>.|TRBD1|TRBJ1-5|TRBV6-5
TGTGCCAGCAGCCGGGACAGGGGGCCGGTTCAGCCCCAGCATTTT
CASSRDRGPVQPQHF
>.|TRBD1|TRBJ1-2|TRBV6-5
TGTGCCAGCAGTTACTCGAGAACAGGGGGTTATGGCTACACCTTC
CASSYSRTGGYGYTF
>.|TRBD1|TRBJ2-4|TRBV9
TGTGCCAGCAGCGTCTCAACAGGGGGCGCGAACATTCAGTACTTC
CASSVSTGGANIQYF
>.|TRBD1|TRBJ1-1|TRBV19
TGTGCCAGTAGCCAGGGACAGGGAGAGTGGACTGAAGCTTTCTTT
CASSQGQGEWTEAFF
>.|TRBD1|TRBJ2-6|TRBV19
TGTGCCAGTAGTATAGGACAGGGTTACGGTGGGGCCAACGTCCTGACTTTC
CASSIGQGYGGANVLTF
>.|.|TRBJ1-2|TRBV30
TGTGCCTGGAGTGTCTCAGGGCATGGCTACACCTTC
CAWSVSGHGYTF
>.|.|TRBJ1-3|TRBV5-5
TGTGCCAGCAGCTTAGGGTGGCGGGAGCGAAACACCATATATTTT
CASSLGWRERNTIYF
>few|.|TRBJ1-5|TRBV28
TGTGCCAGCAGTTTGCGGCAGGGGTACGGTCAGCCCCAGCATTTT
CASSLRQGYGQPQHF
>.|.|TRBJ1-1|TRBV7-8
TGTGCCAGCAGCGGTACAGGGTTGACGCGGGCTTTCTTT
CASSGTGLTRAFF
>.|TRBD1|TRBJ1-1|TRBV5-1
TGCGCCAGCAGCTTGGCCGGACAGGGGGCGGCGGGAGCTTTCTTT
CASSLAGQGAAGAFF
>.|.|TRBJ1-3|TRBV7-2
TGTGCCAGCAGCCCTTGGACAGCTGGAAACACCATATATTTT
CASSPWTAGNTIYF
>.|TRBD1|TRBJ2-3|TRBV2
TGTGCCAGCAGTGAAAGATTGGGACAGGGAGCAGATACGCAGTATTTT
CASSERLGQGADTQYF
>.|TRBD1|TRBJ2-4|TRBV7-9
TGTGCCAGCAGCTCGCAGGGGGCTACGGTAAACATTCAGTACTTC
CASSSQGATVNIQYF
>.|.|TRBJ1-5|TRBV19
TGTGCCAGTAGGGCCACAGGGAATCAGCCCCAGCATTTT
CASRATGNQPQHF
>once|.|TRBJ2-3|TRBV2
TGTGCCAGCAAGGCAGATACGCAGTATTTT
CASKADTQYF
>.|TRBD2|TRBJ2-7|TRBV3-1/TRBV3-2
TGTGCCAGCAGCCAAGATTCTGGAGAAACTAGCGGGAGTGTAAGCGAGCAGTACTTC
CASSQDSGETSGSVSEQYF
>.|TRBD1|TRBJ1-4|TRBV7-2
TGTGCCAGCAGCGTACAGGGGCGCACTAATGAAAAACTGTTTTTT
CASSVQGRTNEKLFF
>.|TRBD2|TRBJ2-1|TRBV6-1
TGTGCCAGCAGTGAAGTGGTTAGCGGGAGTTGGCAGTTCTTC
CASSEVVSGSWQFF
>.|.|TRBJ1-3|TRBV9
TGTGCCAGCAGCGTTGTTGACAGTCCCTCTGGAAACACCATATATTTT
CASSVVDSPSGNTIYF